The rows below give T cell receptor beta chains drawn from one sample of a study of T cell clonotyping in hematopoietic cell transplantation. The assay was immunoSEQ multiplex PCR, and TCRdb's table has in-frame clones only and misses some. Seen here are 10,000 to 15,000 clones, more than 90% observed once, and the top ten hold 6% to 8%. The sequencing used PBMCs, collected 100 days after allogeneic stem cell transplant. The receptor set was obtained from a female patient aged 45-65 years who had an allogeneic stem cell transplant from an unrelated donor, so the T cells may come from the graft donor. Some clones in this sample may be carry-over from other donors' samples. Both conserved end residues are part of each CDR3. The D gene is left open where the match is weak. Size is omitted from some rows. Given values are once, few, many or a class for expanded clones.

>TRBV6-1|TRBD1|NA|TRBJ1-2
TGTGCCAGCAGTGAGGGACCCGGGACAGGGGTGCACTATGGCTACACCTTC
CASSEGPGTGVHYGYTF
>TRBV2|NA|NA|TRBJ2-3
TGTGCCAGCAGCGTTCCGGGACTCGCACCGTATTTT
CASSVPGLAPYF
>TRBV29-1|NA|NA|TRBJ2-6
TGCAGCGTTGCGGGGGAGAGGGGTAACGTCCTGACTTTC
CSVAGERGNVLTF
>TRBV14|NA|NA|TRBJ2-3
TGTGCCAGCAGCCAAGAAGTCGTCAGTAATACGCAGTATTTT
CASSQEVVSNTQYF
>TRBV5-1|NA|NA|TRBJ1-1
TGCGCCAGCAGCTTGGGGGTAGGCGGGCGCACTGAAGCTTTCTTT
CASSLGVGGRTEAFF
>TRBV10-3|NA|NA|TRBJ1-2
TGTGCCATCAGTGGTAACACAGGGTTCTATGGCTACACCTTC
CAISGNTGFYGYTF
>TRBV7-9|NA|NA|TRBJ1-5
TGTGCCAGCAGCTTAGATGTGGGTTTGGCCCAGCATTTT
CASSLDVGLAQHF
>TRBV7-2|NA|NA|TRBJ2-2
TGTGCCAGCAGCTTAGGGGCCACCACCGGGGAGCTGTTTTTT
CASSLGATTGELFF
>TRBV13|NA|NA|TRBJ1-1
TGTGCCAGCAGCTTAGTGGCAGGGGTGAGAAACACTGAAGCTTTCTTT
CASSLVAGVRNTEAFF
>TRBV7-2|NA|NA|TRBJ1-1
TGTGCCAGCAGCGACTACCTTGAAGCTTTCTTT
CASSDYLEAFF
>TRBV27|NA|NA|TRBJ2-2
TGTGCCAGCAGTCCCACGTTCAGGGCCACCGGGGAGCTGTTTTTT
CASSPTFRATGELFF
>TRBV2|NA|once|TRBJ1-4
TGTGCCAGCAATAAAAACAGGGAGGGTGAAAAACTGTTTTTT
CASNKNREGEKLFF
>TRBV7-8|NA|few|TRBJ2-2
TGTGCCAGCAGCCCAGACCCGAACACCGGGGAGCTGTTTTTT
CASSPDPNTGELFF
>TRBV27|NA|NA|TRBJ2-7
TGTGCCAGCAGTTTAGCAGGAACAGGGTGGTACGAGCAGTACTTC
CASSLAGTGWYEQYF
>TRBV27|NA|few|TRBJ1-2
TGTGCCAGCAGTTTAAGACGCTATGGCTACACCTTC
CASSLRRYGYTF
>TRBV28|TRBD1|NA|TRBJ1-5
TGTGCCAGCAGTACAGGGGTGGGAGGTCACCAGCCCCAGCATTTT
CASSTGVGGHQPQHF
>TRBV28|TRBD1|NA|TRBJ2-5
TGTGCCAGCAGTTTACCGACGGACAGGGGCTGGGAGACCCAGTACTTC
CASSLPTDRGWETQYF
>TRBV28|TRBD1|NA|TRBJ2-7
TGTGCCAGCAGTACTTACCGACAGGGGGAATCCTACGAGCAGTACTTC
CASSTYRQGESYEQYF
>TRBV7-2|NA|NA|TRBJ2-3
TGTGCCAGCAGCTTTGGCGAGGGTACGCAGTATTTT
CASSFGEGTQYF
>TRBV5-6|NA|NA|TRBJ1-2
TGTGCCAGCGCTACAGGGTCAAGGCATGGCTACACCTTC
CASATGSRHGYTF
>TRBV19|NA|once|TRBJ2-2
TGTGCCAGTAGTATAAAAGAGGCTGATGGGAACACCGGGGAGCTGTTTTTT
CASSIKEADGNTGELFF
>TRBV28|NA|NA|TRBJ2-3
TGTGCCAGCTCGGACGGGGCGAGTTGGGGCACGCAGTATTTT
CASSDGASWGTQYF